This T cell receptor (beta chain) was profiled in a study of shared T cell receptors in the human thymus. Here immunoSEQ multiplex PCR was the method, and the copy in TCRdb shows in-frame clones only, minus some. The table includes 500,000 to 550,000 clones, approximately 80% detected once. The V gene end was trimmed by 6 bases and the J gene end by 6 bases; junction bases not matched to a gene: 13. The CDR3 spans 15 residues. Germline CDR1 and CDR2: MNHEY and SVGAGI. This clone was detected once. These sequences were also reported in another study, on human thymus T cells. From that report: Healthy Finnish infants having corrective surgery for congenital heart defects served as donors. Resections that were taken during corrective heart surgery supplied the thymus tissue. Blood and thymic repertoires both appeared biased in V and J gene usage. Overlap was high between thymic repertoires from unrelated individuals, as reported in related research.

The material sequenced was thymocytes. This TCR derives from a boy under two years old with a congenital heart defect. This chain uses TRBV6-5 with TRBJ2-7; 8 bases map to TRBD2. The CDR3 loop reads CASSTLAGGTLEQYF. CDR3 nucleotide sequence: TGTGCCAGCAGCACTCTAGCGGGCGGAACCCTCGAGCAGTACTTC.